The T cell receptor (beta chain) described here comes from a study of cytomegalovirus exposure and HLA in healthy donors (dated by TCRdb to between 2016 and 2019). Describing the broader study: An earlier analysis of roughly 500 of the donors reported about 290 Gb of sequence data and roughly 110 million unique TCR beta sequences from 150 million to 200 million T cells. Typing coverage differed by locus: A, B, C, DRB1 and DQB1 were typed in roughly 620-630 donors, DQA1 in 522, DPA1 in approximately 610, and DPB1 in 400 to 490. The study was designed to test whether signatures of past pathogen exposure could be identified by cataloging public T cell receptors. To study patterns of TCR occurrence, a later analysis re-analyzed previously published TCR beta repertoires from 700 or so donors and added high-resolution HLA genotyping. Along with the 666-subject first cohort, a separate validation cohort of about 110 different subjects was used. An earlier analysis of around 580 of the donors used high-throughput TCR beta sequencing to judge whether each TCR beta V gene segment behaved as functional or pseudogenic. Both class I and class II loci were covered by HLA typing, at four-digit resolution. Among 398 genotyped donors of the cohort, an average of approximately 250,000 unique TCR beta nucleotide sequences were sequenced per donor, roughly 18% of them non-productive. Every discovery cohort repertoire had been produced on one sequencing platform. Among the approximately 420 genotyped donors, under 90% belonged to the genetic ancestry cluster associated with self-reported Caucasian donors. Rather than drawing on any new phenotypic data, the later analysis identified candidate immune exposures from TCR beta sequences and the way those sequences occurred across donors. The study profiled the T cell repertoires of under 850 subjects by immunosequencing and related them to cytomegalovirus serostatus. The study combined high-throughput TCR immunosequencing, statistical association of individual TCRs with disease status, and machine learning to predict cytomegalovirus infection status. Because of strong linkage in the cohort, roughly five DR-DQ haplotypes were treated as single units for association and clustering. Roughly 300 gigabases of sequencing data and tens of millions of unique TCR sequences were included in an early release covering roughly 600 HLA-typed donors. In a later genetic analysis, genome-wide SNP genotypes for about 55% of the roughly 700 donors were used, and that subset was treated as a discovery cohort. Alongside the repertoire data, information on donor age, sex, ethnicity and CMV serostatus was compiled. General conclusions and limits of the study: The classifier was reported to diagnose cytomegalovirus status with high specificity and sensitivity in both the original and validation cohorts. In a later analysis, TCR association rates were found to vary across HLA loci, with the most associated TCRs seen for DRB1 alleles and the fewest for HLA-C alleles. A further reported finding was that TCR beta sequences accurately predicted the HLA-A and HLA-B alleles for most subjects in the first cohort. When HLA alleles, especially DR and DQ, strongly co-occurred, TCR associations were difficult to assign to individual alleles. A later genetic analysis reported fewer N-insertions in productive TCRs among donors in an Asian-associated ancestry cluster than the roughly 700-donor mean. Because some donors lacked HLA typing at each locus, the association tests relied only on the typed subset. In a later analysis, around 15,000 TCR beta sequences were associated with specific HLA alleles at a false discovery rate of 0.05. A few of the identified cytomegalovirus-associated TCR beta chains were confirmed in vitro to be specific for cytomegalovirus antigens. Only TCR beta chains were sequenced in this cohort, and the absence of alpha or paired-chain data limited detectable features. The presence/absence analyses assumed that sequencing depth was roughly uniform across donors, and that assumption may not be true. According to a later analysis, most CMV-associated TCR beta chains appeared to be HLA-restricted, and the HLA associations seemed to be driven largely by CMV exposure. In a later analysis, HLA-associated TCR beta chains showed more clonal expansion and lower generation probabilities than non-associated chains that were equally common. In a later genetic analysis, a missense DCLRE1C variant was associated with V-gene and J-gene trimming of TCR beta chains, and the association was replicated in an independent cohort. In the study, 150 to 200 TCR beta chains were listed as associated with cytomegalovirus. A cluster of highly shared sequence variants was judged likely to be a technical artifact of the sequencing pipeline. Because counts were too low, some 16 rarely observed V segments, including chromosome 9 orphons, were excluded from the earlier analysis of around 590 of the donors. While some public TCRs were present in many individuals, most TCR sequences turned up only very rarely across donors. Because the 87-base-pair reads could not distinguish some IMGT-functional V segments, including TRBV6-2 and TRBV6-3, those segments were excluded. A later analysis reported that several top co-occurrence clusters appeared linked to parvovirus B19, influenza, CMV and Epstein-Barr virus. It was suggested by the authors that the approach could potentially be generalized to other disease states and immunological phenotypes. For the cohort, immune exposure information was limited to CMV serostatus. Broadly in line with IMGT annotations, most TCR beta V segments showed up in productive rearrangements about 87% or about 30% of the time in an earlier analysis of several hundred of the donors. Linkage disequilibrium might explain the correlated functional status among segregating V segments, but an unknown experimental factor could not be excluded.

A remark on this clone: What antigen it recognizes has not been identified. Base quality data are lacking; no much larger clone is found one base away.

The cohort was made up of under 800 healthy bone marrow donors. Cohort members were all nominally healthy when sampled, although unrecorded immune exposures were likely present. The donor tested CMV seronegative and was one of the 352 seronegative cohort members. Each donor provided a peripheral blood sample, and peripheral blood mononuclear cells were used for TCR beta sequencing. Genomic DNA was extracted from the blood cell samples with the Qiagen DNeasy Blood Extraction Kit. Library method: the immunoSEQ multiplex PCR assay. A mixture of 60 forward primers for TCR Vbeta segments and 13 reverse primers for TCR Jbeta segments was used in the multiplex PCR. The CDR3 region of rearranged TCR beta genes was amplified from genomic DNA by a multiplex PCR assay. Amplified TCR beta libraries were sequenced as 87-base-pair reads on the Illumina HiSeq System. The authors' analysis ran thus. In a later analysis, tens of millions of unique TCR beta chains were counted across the 500 to 850 repertoires, and some 10 million of these chains were shared by at least two donors. To remove PCR and sequencing errors, raw reads were error-corrected and collapsed into unique sequences using a nearest-neighbor algorithm that merged closely related sequences. V, D and J gene segments were assigned by aligning CDR3 sequences to IMGT reference sequences. For a sequence to be retained, a match of at least six nucleotides was required to both a V gene segment and a J gene segment. Rearrangements were classified as productive when the CDR3 lacked stop codons and remained in frame with V and J, and all other rearrangements were classified as non-productive. Following IMGT convention, CDR3 was defined as the stretch from the second conserved V-encoded cysteine to the conserved J-encoded phenylalanine. Sequences without an unambiguous match to a single V gene segment were excluded from the earlier analysis of 450 to 750 of the donors. In an earlier analysis of roughly 500 of the donors, V segments were called functional above 56.7% productive rearrangements and were called segregating when the between-donor standard deviation exceeded 5%. A statistical classification framework was built to diagnose cytomegalovirus status from the catalog of TCR beta chain sequences. A later analysis assigned V and J genes by comparing TCR nucleotide sequences with IMGT/GENE-DB human TR gene sequences. The TCRdist pipeline was used in a later analysis to assign CDR3 sequences and most-parsimonious VDJ recombination scenarios. In a later analysis, each TCR beta chain was defined by its CDR3 amino acid sequence together with its V-gene family, and reads without a unique V-gene family were excluded. A later analysis removed several hundred highly shared, low-generation-probability nucleotide sequences to deal with suspected cross-contamination and a sequencing artifact. A later analysis calculated a clonal expansion index for each public chain from normalized within-repertoire ranks of inferred template counts. In a later analysis, generation probabilities were computed using a VDJ recombination model fitted to out-of-frame rearrangements, and the results were checked against IGoR. A later analysis scored TCR-TCR, TCR-HLA and TCR-CMV co-occurrence with hypergeometric tests, applying a repertoire-size bias correction to TCR pairs. False discovery rates were estimated in a later analysis by permuting HLA or CMV assignments 20 times. A later analysis grouped co-occurring TCRs with DBSCAN, adding TCRdist sequence similarity when clustering within HLA-allele-positive subsets. Repertoires with fewer than 30,000 or more than 120,000 public chains were left out of co-occurrence clustering, as were roughly five repertoires with anomalous nucleotide sharing. The clones in this table, taken by TCRdb from immuneACCESS, are in-frame only. Not every clone is retained; where verified, under half of the shortfall comes from an unresolved V gene, and the cause of the rest is unknown. V and J calls and clone size are copied from that table; D and trimming were computed from the DNA. Counted in this sample were about 120,000 clones; 81% of them appeared once. In total, the top ten clones hold about 1.8% of the sample.

The CDR3 has 14 amino acids, counting the end cysteine and phenylalanine. Only CDR3 DNA remains: 42 bases, in frame from the first base. CDR1 MNHEY and CDR2 SMNVEV were looked up in the germline V gene (reference sequence). V ends up 6 bases short and J 5 bases short, with an unmatched junction base count of 6. The sample consisted of PBMCs. The chain joins TRBV27 to TRBJ2-7, with 11 bases aligning to TRBD1. The receptor was isolated from a man in his forties in good health and CMV-seronegative. The CDR3 reads CASRMDRGPNEQYF. The sequenced DNA: TGTGCCAGCAGGATGGACAGGGGGCCCAACGAGCAGTACTTC.